This T cell receptor beta chain was documented in a study of T cells in Graves' hyperthyroidism and ophthalmopathy. This clonotype was detected only once. TCR beta CDR3 regions were amplified from RNA. TCR CDR3 regions were first amplified by RT-PCR with HTBI primers. Using its own MiXCR run on the multiplex PCR reads, TCRdb lists one record per CDR3 protein. The table has 380,000 or so distinct CDR3 sequences, approximately 15% seen once. The germline CDR1 and CDR2 sequences are SGHTS and YDEGEE. The CDR3 has 13 amino acids. Trimming stripped 6 bases from V and 0 bases from J, with 9 bases between. The TCR was taken from a man aged 25-40 years with Graves' hyperthyroidism that later progressed to Graves' ophthalmopathy. V is TRBV5-8 and J is TRBJ2-5; D remains ambiguous. Sequencing was carried out using blood. This chain's CDR3 is CASNRRNQETQYF. The CDR3 DNA sequence: TGTGCCAGCAACAGACGGAACCAAGAGACCCAGTACTTC.